The 13 T cell receptor beta chains in this list originate from one sample, sequenced in a study of T cell responses to AZD1222 COVID-19 vaccine. Profiled with immunoSEQ multiplex PCR; TCRdb holds only in-frame clones, not every one. The data contain roughly 150,000 clones, approximately 90% of them singletons. The sample in question was peripheral blood, obtained 28 days after the second AZD1222 dose. Receptors originate from an adult who received the AZD1222 COVID-19 vaccine.

V gene TRBV5-1 combines with J gene TRBJ2-7; TRBD2 agrees at 14 bases. Germline V gene lookup returns CDR1 SGHRS and CDR2 YFSETQ. The ends lost 5 bases at V and 6 bases at J; junction bases unmatched: 10. This CDR3 has 16 amino acids. This CDR3 reads CASSRRGTSGSPEQYF. CDR3 bases: TGCGCCAGCAGTCGGAGGGGGACTAGCGGGAGTCCCGAGCAGTACTTC. Together with reference TRBV5-1 and TRBJ2-7, the CDR3 gives the full variable domain: KAGVTQTPRYLIKTRGQQVTLSCSPISGHRSVSWYQQTPGQGLQFLFEYFSETQRNKGNFPGRFSGRQFSNSRSEMNVSTLELGDSALYLCASSRRGTSGSPEQYFGPGTRLTVT.

The CDR3 is CSVGSAGTSGYEQYF. DNA of the CDR3: TGCAGCGTTGGATCTGCCGGGACTAGCGGGTACGAGCAGTACTTC. The rearrangement links TRBV29-1 to TRBJ2-7; 12 nucleotides line up with TRBD2. The CDR3 runs 15 residues. The J segment lost 4 bases and the V segment lost 4 bases, leaving 8 bases of the junction unmatched. Per the germline V gene, CDR1 is SQVTM and CDR2 is ANQGSEA.

The chain links TRBV5-4 to TRBJ1-1, with D possibly matching TRBD1 (5 bases). Trimming removed 0 bases from V and 3 bases from J, with 9 bases in between. CDR1 SGHNT and CDR2 YYREEE come from the germline V gene (reference sequence). The CDR3 is 14 amino acids. The CDR3 sequence: CASSLGREDTEAFF. CDR3 DNA: TGTGCCAGCAGCTTGGGCAGGGAGGACACTGAAGCTTTCTTT. Using reference TRBV5-4 and TRBJ1-1 for the parts outside the CDR3, the full variable domain is ETGVTQSPTHLIKTRGQQVTLRCSSQSGHNTVSWYQQALGQGPQFIFQYYREEENGRGNFPPRFSGLQFPNYSSELNVNALELDDSALYLCASSLGREDTEAFFGQGTRLTVV.

The rearrangement uses TRBV9 and TRBJ2-3; a weak D match, TRBD1 (6 bases). CDR3 size: 14 residues. Germline V gene data show CDR1 as SGDLS and CDR2 as YYNGEE. V gave up 7 bases and J gave up 1 base, with 13 bases separating them. The CDR3 region has the DNA TGTGCCAGCGATGATGAGGGGGGCACAGATACGCAGTATTTT. As protein: CASDDEGGTDTQYF.

Remarks on this clone: The sample has other DNA sequences that encode this CDR3 too. V and J are TRBV5-1 and TRBJ2-2, with D maybe TRBD1 (6 bases). Germline CDR1 SGHRS, CDR2 YFSETQ. Trimming pared 0 bases from V and 4 bases from J, leaving 7 bases between. The CDR3 runs to 14 residues. CDR3 protein: CASSLAQGTGELFF. The CDR3 nucleotides read TGCGCCAGCAGCTTGGCACAGGGCACCGGGGAGCTGTTTTTT.

The rearrangement joins TRBV19 to TRBJ2-3; D is unresolved. Trimming pared 6 bases from V and 5 bases from J, leaving 12 bases between. The CDR3 consists of 13 residues. The germline V gene encodes CDR1 LNHDA and CDR2 SQIVND (reference sequence). As DNA, the CDR3 is TGTGCCAGTAGCGGTGGTAATGGAGATACGCAGTATTTT. Encoded protein: CASSGGNGDTQYF.

This clone showed up just a few times. This chain links TRBV19 with TRBJ1-5; maybe TRBD1 (5 bases). This CDR3 has 16 residues. Trimming left V 6 bases short and J 0 bases short, with 15 bases between. The germline gives CDR1 LNHDA, CDR2 SQIVND (reference sequence). CDR3 residues: CASSRWVGDSNQPQHF. The CDR3, as DNA: TGTGCCAGTAGCCGCTGGGTAGGGGATAGCAATCAGCCCCAGCATTTT.

This sequence joins TRBV7-8 and TRBJ2-2; no clear D gene. The V end was cut by 1 base, the J end by 4 bases, with 10 bases between. Germline V gene lookup returns CDR1 SGHVS and CDR2 FQNEAQ. The CDR3 consists of 15 residues. CDR3 nucleotides: TGTGCCAGCAGCTTAGTCTCGGTGGCCACCGGGGAGCTGTTTTTT. This codes for CASSLVSVATGELFF.

The chain combines TRBV7-6 with TRBJ1-2, with 7 bases identical to TRBD1. Trimming removed 5 bases from V and 4 bases from J; junction bases left unmatched: 7. The length of the CDR3 is 14 residues. From germline, CDR1 is SGHVS and CDR2 FNYEAQ. The CDR3 nucleotides read TGTGCCAGCAGCCTTCGACAGGGAACCTATGGCTACACCTTC. Amino acid sequence: CASSLRQGTYGYTF. Looking up the rest from reference TRBV7-6 and TRBJ1-2 gives the full variable domain: GAGVSQSPRYKVTKRGQDVALRCDPISGHVSLYWYRQALGQGPEFLTYFNYEAQQDKSGLPNDRFSAERPEGSISTLTIQRTEQRDSAMYRCASSLRQGTYGYTFGSGTRLTVV.

V and J are TRBV5-8 and TRBJ2-3, with TRBD2 identical over 13 bases. CDR3 length: 18 residues. CDR1 SGHTS and CDR2 YDEGEE come from the germline V gene. With V trimmed by 4 bases and J by 3 bases, 11 bases remained unmatched. The CDR3 DNA reads as TGTGCCAGCAGCGCGGAAAAACTAGCGGGGGGGCCGACAGATACGCAGTATTTT. Protein: CASSAEKLAGGPTDTQYF. Full variable domain (remainder filled in from reference TRBV5-8 and TRBJ2-3): EAGVTQSPTHLIKTRGQQATLRCSPISGHTSVYWYQQALGLGLQFLLWYDEGEERNRGNFPPRFSGRQFPNYSSELNVNALELEDSALYLCASSAEKLAGGPTDTQYFGPGTRLTVL.

The gene calls are TRBV10-1 and TRBJ2-7; the D gene is possibly TRBD1 (6 bases). Germline V CDR1 and CDR2: WNHNN, SYGVQD (reference sequence). V gave up 5 bases and J gave up 5 bases, with 22 bases separating them. The CDR3 loop spans 16 amino acids. This CDR3 is CASSSTGGCNDHEQYF. The CDR3 DNA follows: TGCGCCAGCAGTTCGACAGGTGGCTGTAACGACCACGAGCAGTACTTC.

The chain combines TRBV5-8 with TRBJ1-6; 8 nucleotides line up with TRBD1. The junction had 10 bases not matched to a gene; V was cut back by 4 bases and J by 7 bases. This CDR3 region has 16 residues. Germline V gives CDR1 SGHTS, CDR2 YDEGEE. The CDR3, as DNA: TGTGCCAGCAGCCCCCTGGACAGGGTTGGCAATTCACCCCTCCACTTT. Translating it yields CASSPLDRVGNSPLHF.

DNA for the CDR3: TGTGCCAGCAGCGGACTAGATTCCTCCTACAATGAGCAGTTCTTC. Translated: CASSGLDSSYNEQFF. This chain uses TRBV7-9 with TRBJ2-1; 7 nucleotides match TRBD2. V lost 5 bases to trimming and J lost 0 bases; unmatched junction nucleotides: 4. Germline V gene lookup returns CDR1 SEHNR and CDR2 FQNEAQ (reference sequence). This CDR3 comprises 15 residues.